This T cell receptor beta chain was captured in a study of cytomegalovirus exposure and HLA in healthy donors. Study summary: The study placed less than 90% of its roughly 400 genotyped donors in the Caucasian-associated ancestry cluster. Whole-study findings and limits: A few chains tied to CMV proved CMV antigen-specific in vitro. There were some public TCRs occurring in many donors, but most TCR sequences were rare.

Trimming cost V 6 bases and J 0 bases; bases outside gene matches: 3. Germline lookup yields CDR1 LGHNA and CDR2 YNFKEQ. The CDR3 is 16 residues long. Primers: 60 Vbeta forward and 13 Jbeta reverse. Method: immunoSEQ multiplex PCR; TCRdb's copy keeps in-frame clones and lacks some. The table has 150,000 to 200,000 clones, roughly 75% seen once; the top ten hold less than 2%. Turning to this clone: Antigen: not known.

Donors were nominally healthy when sampled, though unrecorded immune exposures were likely. The source material was PBMCs. The V call is TRBV4-2, the J call TRBJ1-6; 9 bases are a match to TRBD1. This sequence originates from a young woman in good health and CMV-seronegative. The CDR3 DNA follows: TGTGCCAGCAGAGTACAGGGGGCCTCCTATAATTCACCCCTCCACTTT. Residues: CASRVQGASYNSPLHF.